This T cell receptor beta chain was identified in a study of Graves' ophthalmopathy and Graves' hyperthyroidism. Study-level points and caveats: The majority of expanded thyroid clonotypes above 0.001 frequency also occurred in blood. Ophthalmopathy progression prediction by the model yielded a sensitivity of about 69% and a specificity of 72.22%.

This clonotype was counted only a few times. No antigen is known for it. Trimming removed 0 bases from V and 0 bases from J, with 11 bases in between. This CDR3 is built from 15 residues. Germline V lookup: CDR1 DFQATT, CDR2 SNEGSKA (reference sequence). Transcripts of RNA were the source for amplifying TCR beta CDR3 regions. The first-round RT-PCR employed HTBI primers together with the Qiagen OneStep RT-PCR kit. A multiplex PCR was then performed as the second round. TCRdb processed the multiplex PCR reads anew with MiXCR; each CDR3 protein has one entry. The sample includes 500,000 to 700,000 distinct CDR3 sequences, under 45% seen only once; the top ten take roughly 4.5%. Exclusion criteria comprised other autoimmune diseases, uncontrolled infections, pregnancy or lactation in patients.

The chain couples TRBV20-1 to TRBJ1-1; D is unclear. The TCR originated in an adult man with Graves' hyperthyroidism. Sequencing was done on a sample of peripheral blood or thyroid tissue (not recorded which). This CDR3 reads CSARDQGTLNTEAFF. In nucleotides, the CDR3 is TGCAGTGCTAGAGATCAAGGCACTTTGAACACTGAAGCTTTCTTT.